The TCR beta chain under discussion was sequenced for a study of T cell changes during pregnancy in multiple sclerosis. With 2 bases removed from V and 12 bases from J, the gap between germline ends came to 17 bases. CDR1 and CDR2 from the germline V gene are MNHEY and SVGAGI. The CDR3 length is 13 residues. Here immunoSEQ multiplex PCR was the method, and the copy in TCRdb shows in-frame clones only, minus some. This table has 15,000 or so clones, roughly 85% appearing once. This receptor was identified in a female donor with multiple sclerosis, enrolled in a pregnancy study. The input for sequencing was CD8+ T cells from peripheral blood mononuclear cells, taken in the first trimester of pregnancy. The rearrangement joins TRBV6-5 to TRBJ2-7; D might be TRBD1 (5 bases). The CDR3 is CASSYQAGLVGYF. CDR3 nucleotide sequence: TGTGCCAGCAGTTACCAAGCAGGGTTGGTGGGGTACTTC.